Presented here are 16 T cell receptor beta chains from one specimen sequenced in a study of blood T cell repertoires in COVID-19. Assay used: immunoSEQ multiplex PCR; TCRdb lists only in-frame clones, some missing. The data show around 470,000 clones, 89% seen once. Material: peripheral blood. The receptors originated from a young man with COVID-19, enrolled during active disease.

The rearrangement links TRBV3-1 (or the pseudogene TRBV3-2) to TRBJ2-7, with a possible D match to TRBD2 (5 bases). V gave up 7 bases and J gave up 4 bases, with 20 bases separating them. This CDR3 spans 15 amino acids. Per germline, CDR1 LGHDT and CDR2 YNNKEL (reference sequence). CDR3 DNA: TGTGCCAGCACATCCAGCGGAAACATCATATACGAGCAGTACTTC. It yields the protein CASTSSGNIIYEQYF.

This chain links TRBV19 with TRBJ1-6, with D unclear. This CDR3 region has 16 residues. Germline V lookup: CDR1 LNHDA, CDR2 SQIVND (reference sequence). V was trimmed by 5 bases and J by 7 bases, leaving 18 bases between them. CDR3 nucleotides: TGTGCCAGTAGTCTGAGGGAGGGAGGGAGCAATTCACCCCTCCACTTT. It specifies CASSLREGGSNSPLHF.

This chain uses TRBV3-1 (or the pseudogene TRBV3-2) with TRBJ1-5; D unclear. Trimming shortened V by 1 base and J by 0 bases, and 7 bases separated the two germline ends. The CDR3 sequence is 15 residues long. CDR1 is LGHDT, CDR2 YNNKEL, per germline (reference sequence). CDR3 residues: CASSQGVYSNQPQHF. As DNA, the CDR3 is TGTGCCAGCAGCCAAGGAGTTTATAGCAATCAGCCCCAGCATTTT.

In this sample, this clone turned up a few times. Other DNA sequences within the sample encode an identical CDR3. The chain is built from TRBV18 and TRBJ2-1; 15 bases fit TRBD2. Per the germline V gene, CDR1 is KGHSH and CDR2 is LQKENI. This CDR3 contains 16 residues. Trimming cost V 2 bases and J 5 bases; bases outside gene matches: 1. Here the CDR3 DNA reads TGTGCCAGCTCACCAGGACTAGCGGGGGGGGACAATGAGCAGTTCTTC. Translated: CASSPGLAGGDNEQFF.

The chain uses TRBV20-1 and TRBJ2-7; 7 bases agree with TRBD2. The CDR3 runs 14 residues. The germline CDR1 and CDR2 sequences are DFQATT and SNEGSKA (reference sequence). The J segment lost 3 bases and the V segment lost 3 bases, leaving 8 bases of the junction unmatched. The CDR3 DNA reads TGCAGTGCTAGTAGGGCTAGCGGAAACTACGAGCAGTACTTC. Encoded protein: CSASRASGNYEQYF.

V gene TRBV9 combines with J gene TRBJ2-3, with D uncertain. From germline, CDR1 is SGDLS and CDR2 YYNGEE. Trimming left V 5 bases short and J 0 bases short, with 10 bases between. The CDR3 runs 14 residues. CDR3 residues: CASRQGESTDTQYF. The CDR3 nucleotides read TGTGCCAGCAGACAAGGAGAAAGCACAGATACGCAGTATTTT. The full variable domain, its missing parts supplied by reference TRBV9 and TRBJ2-3, is DSGVTQTPKHLITATGQRVTLRCSPRSGDLSVYWYQQSLDQGLQFLIQYYNGEERAKGNILERFSAQQFPDLHSELNLSSLELGDSALYFCASRQGESTDTQYFGPGTRLTVL.

This chain links TRBV2 with TRBJ1-4; D is uncertain. In germline, CDR1 is SNHLY, CDR2 FYNNEI. Trimming shortened V by 6 bases and J by 3 bases, and 17 bases separated the two germline ends. The CDR3 covers 16 residues. CDR3 DNA sequence: TGTGCCAGCAGAGGAGGACTCCAGTGGGCTAATGAAAAACTGTTTTTT. Amino acid sequence: CASRGGLQWANEKLFF.

CDR3 coding DNA: TGTGCCAGCAGCTTAGGACAGGGGGCCGTGGGAACTGAAGCTTTCTTT. Translating it yields CASSLGQGAVGTEAFF. This chain links TRBV7-6 with TRBJ1-1; the match to TRBD1 covers 10 bases. Germline V gene lookup returns CDR1 SGHVS and CDR2 FNYEAQ. The CDR3 loop spans 16 amino acids. Losses at the gene ends were 1 base for V and 5 bases for J; bases not matched to a gene: 7.

This chain uses TRBV27 with TRBJ1-6; no definite D call. Germline assignment: CDR1 MNHEY and CDR2 SMNVEV (reference sequence). The CDR3 extends over 13 amino acids. V was shortened by 1 base and J by 9 bases, with 7 bases between the two germline ends. The CDR3 DNA follows: TGTGCCAGCAGTTTATATCTGAGTTCACCCCTCCACTTT. This translates into CASSLYLSSPLHF.

V and J are TRBV6-5 and TRBJ2-1; TRBD1 aligns across 8 bases. The CDR3 is 15 residues long. The V gene end was trimmed by 6 bases and the J gene end by 2 bases; junction bases not matched to a gene: 6. Germline V gene sequence: CDR1 MNHEY, CDR2 SVGAGI. CDR3 protein: CASRRQGLTYNEQFF. As DNA, the CDR3 is TGTGCCAGCAGGAGACAGGGGTTGACCTACAATGAGCAGTTCTTC.

This chain joins TRBV6-1 and TRBJ2-3, with TRBD2 identical over 10 bases. V lost 4 bases, J lost 0 bases, and 4 bases stayed unmatched. Germline lookup yields CDR1 MNHNS and CDR2 SASEGT. The CDR3 runs 16 residues. CDR3: CASSAIAGGSTDTQYF. CDR3 in DNA: TGTGCCAGCAGTGCCATAGCGGGAGGTAGCACAGATACGCAGTATTTT.

Remarks on this clone: Other DNA sequences in the sample encode the same CDR3. The chain carries TRBV11-3 and TRBJ2-5; 12 bases map to TRBD2. V gave up 3 bases and J gave up 1 base; unmatched junction bases: 0. CDR3 length: 15 amino acids. The germline V gene encodes CDR1 SGHNT and CDR2 YENEEA. The CDR3 protein is CASSLGLAGQETQYF. The CDR3 nucleotides read TGTGCCAGCAGCTTGGGACTAGCGGGCCAAGAGACCCAGTACTTC.

The V and J genes are TRBV4-1 and TRBJ2-7; D call uncertain. V was clipped by 0 bases and J by 2 bases, with 8 bases between them. Germline V gives CDR1 MGHRA, CDR2 YSYEKL. This CDR3 is built from 14 residues. CDR3: CASSQDQMTYEQYF. The CDR3 region has the DNA TGCGCCAGCAGCCAAGACCAGATGACCTACGAGCAGTACTTC.

The V call is TRBV5-3, the J call TRBJ1-5; D perhaps matches TRBD1 (5 bases). TRBV5-3 belongs to the ORF category, with a function that is uncertain. This CDR3 region has 17 residues. Between the trimmed V and J ends, which lost 2 bases and 2 bases, there was a span of 17 bases. In nucleotides, the CDR3 is TGTGCCAGAAGCTTCGCCCCACGGGGGGACGGCAATCAGCCCCAGCATTTT. It is translated as CARSFAPRGDGNQPQHF.

V gene TRBV27 combines with J gene TRBJ1-1, with TRBD1 matching over 7 bases. The CDR3 sequence is 17 residues long. V trimming: 3 bases; J trimming: 0 bases; junction bases outside the gene matches: 10. Germline assignment: CDR1 MNHEY and CDR2 SMNVEV (reference sequence). CDR3 nucleotide sequence: TGTGCCAGCAGTTTGAAACAGGGGTCGTTCATGAACACTGAAGCTTTCTTT. Its translation: CASSLKQGSFMNTEAFF.

V is TRBV10-1 and J is TRBJ2-5; 10 positions match TRBD2. Trimming removed 4 bases from V and 5 bases from J; junction bases left unmatched: 7. CDR3 length equals 15 residues. Germline values: CDR1 WNHNN, CDR2 SYGVQD (reference sequence). CDR3 sequence (DNA): TGCGCCAGCAGTGTGGCTAGCGGGAGATGGGAGACCCAGTACTTC. Protein product: CASSVASGRWETQYF.